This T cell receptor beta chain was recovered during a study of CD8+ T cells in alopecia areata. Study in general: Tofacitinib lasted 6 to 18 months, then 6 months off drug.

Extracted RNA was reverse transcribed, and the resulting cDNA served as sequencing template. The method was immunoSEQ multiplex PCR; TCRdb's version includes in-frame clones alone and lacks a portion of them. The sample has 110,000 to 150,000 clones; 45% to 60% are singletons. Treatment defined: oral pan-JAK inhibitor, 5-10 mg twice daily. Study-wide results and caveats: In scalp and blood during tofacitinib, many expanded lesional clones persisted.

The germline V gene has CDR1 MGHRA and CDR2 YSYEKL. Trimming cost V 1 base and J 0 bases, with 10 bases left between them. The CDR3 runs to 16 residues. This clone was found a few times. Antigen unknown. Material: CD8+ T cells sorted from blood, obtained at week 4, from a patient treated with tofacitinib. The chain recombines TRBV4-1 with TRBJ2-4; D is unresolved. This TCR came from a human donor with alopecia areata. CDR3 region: CASSQAPGLAKNIQYF. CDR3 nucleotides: TGCGCCAGCAGCCAAGCCCCGGGCCTAGCCAAAAACATTCAGTACTTC.